This T cell receptor beta chain was found in a study of blood T cell repertoires in COVID-19. The wider study: Researchers got acute and convalescent COVID-19 samples from the United States, Italy and Spain. The analysed material was cDNA or gDNA that came from T cells, B-cell-depleted T cells, or PBMCs.

As processed by the authors: Estimates of nucleated cell counts were drawn from the amplification of reference gene primers. The method was immunoSEQ multiplex PCR; TCRdb's version includes in-frame clones alone and lacks a portion of them. The DNA was the basis for D and trimming; V, J and clone size are from that table. The sample consists of roughly 200,000 clones, approximately 84% of them appearing once. This CDR3 region has 16 residues. In germline, CDR1 is MGHRA, CDR2 YSYEKL. V was pared by 3 bases and J by 3 bases, with 9 bases of the junction left unmatched. The clonotype comes from an elderly woman with acute or convalescent COVID-19. The chain employs TRBV4-1 and TRBJ2-7; TRBD2 agrees at 9 bases. Sequenced sample: peripheral blood. Here the CDR3 DNA reads TGCGCCAGCAGCCAGGTAGTGCGGGAGGGCTACTACGAGCAGTACTTC. Amino acid sequence: CASSQVVREGYYEQYF.